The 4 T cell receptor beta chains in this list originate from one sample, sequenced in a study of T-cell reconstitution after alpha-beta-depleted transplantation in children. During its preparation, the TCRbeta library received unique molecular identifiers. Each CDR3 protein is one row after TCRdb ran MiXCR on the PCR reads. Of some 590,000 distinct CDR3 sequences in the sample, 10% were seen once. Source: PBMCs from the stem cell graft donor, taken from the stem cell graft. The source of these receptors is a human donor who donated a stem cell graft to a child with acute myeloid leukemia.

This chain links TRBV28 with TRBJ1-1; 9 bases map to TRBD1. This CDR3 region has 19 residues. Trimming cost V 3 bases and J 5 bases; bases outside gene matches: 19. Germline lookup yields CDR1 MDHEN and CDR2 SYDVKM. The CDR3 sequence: CASSFRRGPGQGGKTEAFF. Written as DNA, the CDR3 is TGTGCCAGCAGTTTCAGGCGGGGTCCGGGACAGGGAGGAAAAACTGAAGCTTTCTTT.

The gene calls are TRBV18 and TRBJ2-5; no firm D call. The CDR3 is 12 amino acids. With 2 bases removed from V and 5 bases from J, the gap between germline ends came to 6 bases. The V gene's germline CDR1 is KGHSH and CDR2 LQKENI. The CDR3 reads CASSPEMETQYF. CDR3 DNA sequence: TGTGCCAGCTCACCAGAGATGGAGACCCAGTACTTC.

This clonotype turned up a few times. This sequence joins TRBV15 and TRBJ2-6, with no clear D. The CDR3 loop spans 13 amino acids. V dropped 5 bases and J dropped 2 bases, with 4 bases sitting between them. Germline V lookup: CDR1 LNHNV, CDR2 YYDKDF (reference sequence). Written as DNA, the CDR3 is TGTGCCACCAGCGCCACTGGGGCCAACGTCCTGACTTTC. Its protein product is CATSATGANVLTF.

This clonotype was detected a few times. CDR3 nucleotide sequence: TGTGCCAGCAGTGGGGCTCCAGGGCGGCAAGAGACCCAGTACTTC. The encoded protein is CASSGAPGRQETQYF. The rearrangement joins TRBV25-1 to TRBJ2-5; weak D call: TRBD1 (5 bases). CDR1 and CDR2 (germline): MGHDK, SYGVNS. The CDR3 has 15 residues. Trimming removed 4 bases at V and 2 bases at J, with 14 bases between.